These T cell receptor beta chains were read from a single sample in a study of blood T cells in healthy people across ages. From the 5' RACE reads, TCRdb called clonotypes with MiXCR, one entry per CDR3 protein. The table shows some 550,000 distinct CDR3 sequences, with about 45% occurring only once. The sequencing input was blood. The source of these receptors is a man older than 75 in good health. The CDR3 runs from the conserved cysteine through the conserved F or W. D genes are given only for firm matches. Clone size appears in some rows only: once, few, many, or a class for an expanded clone.

TRBJ2-5 | - | TRBV7-2 | - | CASSLWREETQYF | TGTGCCAGCAGCCTCTGGCGGGAAGAGACCCAGTACTTC
TRBJ2-5 | TRBD1 | TRBV5-6 | - | CASSLDRGLGETQYF | TGTGCCAGCAGCTTGGATAGGGGGCTGGGGGAGACCCAGTACTTC
TRBJ1-1 | - | TRBV3-1 | - | CASSQIDATEAFF | TGTGCCAGCAGCCAAATCGACGCCACTGAAGCTTTCTTT
TRBJ1-5 | - | TRBV6-6 | many | CASSYSRGGRNQPQHF | TGTGCCAGCAGTTACTCGAGGGGGGGCCGCAATCAGCCCCAGCATTTT
TRBJ2-5 | - | TRBV6-6 | many | CASSYRETQYF | TGTGCCAGCAGTTACCGGGAGACCCAGTACTTC
TRBJ1-6 | TRBD1 | TRBV6-5 | few | CASGRGKVAYNSPLHF | TGTGCGTCTGGCAGGGGGAAAGTGGCCTATAATTCACCCCTCCACTTT
TRBJ1-3 | - | TRBV4-1 | - | CASSQRGGANTIYF | TGCGCCAGCAGCCAACGTGGGGGGGCAAACACCATATATTTT
TRBJ2-3 | - | TRBV29-1 | few | CSVETGERDTQYF | TGCAGCGTTGAAACGGGAGAGAGAGATACGCAGTATTTT
TRBJ2-7 | TRBD2 | TRBV4-3 | - | CASSPQSGGRSYEQYF | TGCGCCAGCAGCCCGCAAAGCGGGGGGCGGTCCTACGAGCAGTACTTC
TRBJ1-5 | TRBD1 | TRBV6-6 | - | CASSRQGVSNQPQHF | TGTGCCAGCAGCCGACAGGGGGTTAGCAATCAGCCCCAGCATTTT
TRBJ2-1 | - | TRBV20-1 | - | CSAPAGDEQFF | TGCAGTGCTCCTGCAGGGGATGAGCAGTTCTTC
TRBJ1-2 | - | TRBV6-2/TRBV6-3 | - | CAGTRGGNYGYTF | TGTGCCGGAACCCGCGGGGGGAACTATGGCTACACCTTC
TRBJ2-1 | - | TRBV12-3/TRBV12-4 | - | CASRGVPYNEQFF | TGTGCCAGCAGAGGGGTTCCATACAATGAGCAGTTCTTC
TRBJ2-5 | TRBD2 | TRBV14 | - | CASSQLGLQETQYF | TGTGCCAGCAGCCAGTTGGGACTACAAGAGACCCAGTACTTC
TRBJ2-5 | - | TRBV6-5 | - | CASRGGGGKFYEQHF | TGTGCCAGCAGGGGAGGGGGAGGGAAATTCTACGAGCAGCACTTC
TRBJ2-3 | - | TRBV4-2 | few | CASSQVDGDTDTQYF | TGTGCCAGCAGCCAAGTTGACGGTGACACAGATACGCAGTATTTT
TRBJ2-1 | - | TRBV11-2 | - | CASSLDLRTYNEQFF | TGTGCCAGCAGCTTAGATCTACGTACCTACAATGAGCAGTTCTTC
TRBJ1-1 | TRBD1 | TRBV20-1 | - | CSAHRGPEMAFF | TGCAGTGCACACAGGGGTCCCGAAATGGCTTTCTTT
TRBJ1-2 | - | TRBV12-3/TRBV12-4 | - | CASSSTAQGYGYTF | TGTGCCAGCAGTTCCACAGCGCAGGGCTACGGCTACACCTTC
TRBJ1-1 | - | TRBV20-1 | - | CSASGGLSEAFF | TGCAGTGCTAGTGGGGGCCTCAGTGAAGCTTTCTTT
TRBJ2-3 | - | TRBV7-2 | - | CASSYPGLSSDAQYF | TGTGCCAGCAGCTACCCGGGACTCTCATCAGATGCGCAGTATTTT
TRBJ2-5 | - | TRBV20-1 | - | CSARVPGFVETQYF | TGCAGTGCTAGAGTTCCAGGGTTTGTGGAGACCCAGTACTTC
TRBJ2-5 | TRBD1 | TRBV11-1 | - | CASSLGGTGVHNEQYF | TGTGCCAGCAGCTTAGGAGGGACAGGGGTCCACAATGAGCAGTACTTC
TRBJ2-7 | TRBD2 | TRBV20-1 | - | CSAREGPGASLGLAGSSYEQYF | TGCAGTGCTAGAGAAGGGCCGGGGGCTTCTCTCGGACTAGCGGGAAGCTCCTACGAGCAGTACTTC
TRBJ2-5 | - | TRBV3-1 | - | CASSSQSQETQYF | TGTGCCAGCAGCTCCCAATCCCAGGAGACCCAGTACTTC
TRBJ2-7 | - | TRBV21-1 | - | CASSKWTDRARSYEQYF | TGTGCCAGCAGCAAATGGACTGACAGGGCGAGGTCCTACGAGCAGTACTTC
TRBJ1-6 | TRBD1 | TRBV7-2 | few | CASSYRTGQNNSPLHF | TGTGCCAGCAGCTACAGGACAGGCCAGAATAATTCACCCCTCCACTTT
TRBJ1-6 | TRBD1 | TRBV5-1 | - | CASSSRWTGENSPLHF | TGCGCCAGCAGCTCCCGATGGACAGGGGAGAATTCACCCCTCCACTTT
TRBJ2-5 | - | TRBV5-1 | - | CASSLVVGGPETQYF | TGCGCCAGCAGCTTGGTTGTGGGGGGGCCGGAGACCCAGTACTTC
TRBJ2-1 | - | TRBV28 | - | CASSLPSTYNEQFF | TGTGCCAGCAGTTTACCGAGCACCTACAATGAGCAGTTCTTC
TRBJ1-4 | - | TRBV7-2 | few | CASSLDFGNEKLFF | TGTGCCAGCAGCTTAGACTTTGGCAATGAAAAACTGTTTTTT
TRBJ1-1 | TRBD1 | TRBV14 | - | CASSHLQGLGNTEAFF | TGTGCCAGCAGCCATCTACAGGGGCTGGGCAACACTGAAGCTTTCTTT
TRBJ2-2 | - | TRBV6-5 | few | CASRPNRDTGELFF | TGTGCTAGCAGGCCAAACAGAGACACCGGGGAGCTGTTTTTT
TRBJ2-3 | TRBD2 | TRBV7-2 | few | CASSLVGAGGVTDTQYF | TGTGCCAGCAGCTTAGTCGGGGCGGGGGGGGTCACAGATACGCAGTATTTT
TRBJ1-1 | - | TRBV29-1 | - | CSVERSRGEAFF | TGCAGCGTTGAAAGGAGCAGGGGTGAAGCTTTCTTT
TRBJ1-6 | TRBD1 | TRBV4-3 | - | CASSRGQGMNSPLHF | TGCGCCAGCAGCAGGGGGCAGGGGATGAATTCACCCCTCCACTTT
TRBJ2-1 | - | TRBV7-2 | - | CASSEGVGYGNNEQFF | TGTGCCAGCAGCGAGGGTGTGGGATATGGGAACAATGAGCAGTTCTTC
TRBJ2-4 | TRBD2 | TRBV6-2/TRBV6-3 | - | CASSFVSLAGGLSAKNIQYF | TGTGCCAGCAGCTTCGTTTCGCTAGCGGGAGGGCTATCAGCCAAAAACATTCAGTACTTC
TRBJ2-7 | TRBD1 | TRBV7-2 | - | CASNLGDSSYEQYF | TGTGCCAGCAACCTCGGGGACAGTTCCTACGAGCAGTACTTC
TRBJ2-3 | TRBD1 | TRBV29-1 | few | CSVLLTGETTDTQYF | TGCAGCGTTCTCCTGACAGGGGAGACCACAGATACGCAGTATTTT
TRBJ2-1 | - | TRBV5-6 | - | CAGRTVSDNEQFF | TGTGCCGGGCGGACAGTATCTGACAATGAGCAGTTCTTC
TRBJ1-2 | TRBD1 | TRBV7-2 | - | CASTSTRDSRYGYTF | TGTGCCAGCACCTCGACCCGGGACAGTCGCTATGGCTACACCTTC
TRBJ1-6 | - | TRBV7-2 | few | CASSQHFGSMGSPLHF | TGTGCCAGCAGCCAACACTTTGGCTCCATGGGTTCACCCCTCCACTTT
TRBJ2-7 | - | TRBV7-2 | - | CASSLRREYEQYF | TGTGCCAGCAGCTTACGCAGGGAGTACGAGCAGTACTTC
TRBJ2-7 | TRBD2 | TRBV29-1 | - | CSAGTSGSVEQYF | TGCAGCGCTGGGACTAGCGGGAGTGTTGAGCAGTACTTC